This entry is about one T cell receptor beta chain. CDR3 length: 18 residues. CDR1 and CDR2 (germline): GTSNPN, SVGIG (reference sequence). The V end was cut by 0 bases, the J end by 9 bases, with 24 bases between. These data belong to a study of blood T cell repertoires in COVID-19. Study overall: There were acute and convalescent COVID-19 samples, and they came from the United States, Italy and Spain. Sample material is recorded as cDNA or gDNA derived from T cells, B-cell-depleted T cells, or PBMCs.

TCRdb keeps only in-frame clones here, not all; method: immunoSEQ multiplex PCR. The sample has 250,000 or so clones; 65% to 90% are singletons. This receptor was taken from a man aged 40-49 years who had recovered from COVID-19. The specimen was peripheral blood. V usage is TRBV30 and J usage is TRBJ1-6; D might be TRBD1 (6 bases). The CDR3 sequence is CAWSVYRTGRIGGSPLHF. DNA for the CDR3: TGTGCCTGGAGTGTATACCGAACAGGGAGAATAGGTGGTTCACCCCTCCACTTT.